Listed below are T cell receptor beta chains from one sample, sequenced in a study of molecular identifiers for immune sequencing clone quantification. MiXCR, run by TCRdb on the PCR reads, gives a single entry per CDR3 protein. This sample has roughly 300,000 distinct CDR3 sequences, with roughly a quarter found just once. The sample consisted of naive CD8+ T cells from blood, with Jurkat cell RNA spiked in. All receptors derive from a human donor in good health. Some libraries in this study had Jurkat cell RNA spiked in. The CDR3 runs from the conserved cysteine through the conserved F or W. Fields, in order: J gene, V gene, clone size, D gene, CDR3 DNA, CDR3 protein. A D gene is named only where the DNA matches it firmly. A row's size may be missing; if present it is once, few, many or a size class.

TRBJ2-5,TRBV6-5,many,-,TGTGCCAGCAGCTCCATGGGGACCCAGTACTTC,CASSSMGTQYF
TRBJ1-2,TRBV12-3/TRBV12-4,many,TRBD1,TGTGCCAGCTGGGACAGGGCTCGTGGCTACACCTTC,CASWDRARGYTF
TRBJ2-2,TRBV4-1,-,TRBD1,TGCGCCAGCAGCCAAGGCCCCGGACAGGGTGGGATTTTGTTTTTT,CASSQGPGQGGILFF
TRBJ2-1,TRBV7-9,once,-,TGTGCCAGCAGCTTAGCTCGGGTCAGCTCCTACAATGGGCAGTTCTTC,CASSLARVSSYNGQFF
TRBJ2-2,TRBV24-1,many,-,TGTGCCACCAGTGATTGGACGTCCGGGGAGCTGTTTTTT,CATSDWTSGELFF
TRBJ2-3,TRBV9,many,TRBD2,TGTGCCAGCAGCGTAGTTGGGACTAGCGGAGATACGCAGTATTTT,CASSVVGTSGDTQYF
TRBJ1-4,TRBV6-5,many,TRBD1,TGTGCCAGCAGTGGAGGGGGCGCTATACATGAAAAACTGTTTTTT,CASSGGGAIHEKLFF
TRBJ2-7,TRBV5-4,many,-,TGTGCCAGCAGCTCGGAAGGACAGATCGAGCAGTACTTC,CASSSEGQIEQYF
TRBJ1-2,TRBV7-9,-,-,TGTGCCAGCAGCCCCGGTCCGGTCTATGGCTACACCTTC,CASSPGPVYGYTF
TRBJ2-3,TRBV11-2,-,-,TGTGCCAGCAGCTTAGTTCTTAGACAACCACCCACAGATACGCAGTATTTT,CASSLVLRQPPTDTQYF
TRBJ2-7,TRBV6-5,-,-,TGTGCCAGCAGTTACTCGAAGCGAAGCTACAAGCAGTACTTC,CASSYSKRSYKQYF
TRBJ2-7,TRBV6-2/TRBV6-3,few,TRBD2,TGTGCCAGCTCTGACGGGACTAGCGTTACCTACGAGCAGTACTTC,CASSDGTSVTYEQYF
TRBJ2-7,TRBV11-2,-,-,TGTGCCAGCAGATTTAGCGGTGGGGTGGAGGAGCAGTACTTC,CASRFSGGVEEQYF
TRBJ2-1,TRBV4-3,-,TRBD1,TGCGCCAGCAGCCACCCCCGAGGGACAGTAATTAGGGGGCCAACAAATGAGCAGTTCTTC,CASSHPRGTVIRGPTNEQFF
TRBJ1-1,TRBV6-2/TRBV6-3,once,-,TGTGCCAGAAGACTCCTGTTCCATCCACCGAACACTGAAGCTTTCTTT,CARRLLFHPPNTEAFF
TRBJ2-3,TRBV14,few,TRBD2,TGTGCCAGCAGCCAGGAAGCGGGAGGGAGGACAGATACGCAGTATTTT,CASSQEAGGRTDTQYF
TRBJ1-5,TRBV19,few,TRBD1,TGTGCCAGTAGTATCGGGACAGGGGAGGCCTTTAGTCAGCCCCAGCATTTT,CASSIGTGEAFSQPQHF
TRBJ2-3,TRBV5-4,many,TRBD2,TGTGCCAGCAGCCATGGACTAGCGGGAGGGTCTTCCACAGATACGCAGTATTTT,CASSHGLAGGSSTDTQYF
TRBJ2-3,TRBV4-1,-,-,TGCGCCAGCAGCCACCCCGGTATACAGGTGGATGATACGCAGTATTTT,CASSHPGIQVDDTQYF
TRBJ2-7,TRBV3-1,-,TRBD2,TGTGCCAGCAGCCAAAGCGCAGGACTAGCGGACGAGCAGTACTTC,CASSQSAGLADEQYF
TRBJ2-7,TRBV29-1,-,TRBD1,TGCAGCGTTGAAATCTCAGGGGGCTCCTACGAGCAGTACTTC,CSVEISGGSYEQYF
TRBJ2-3,TRBV11-1,few,-,TGTGCCAGCAGCTTGTTCCGGAGCACAGATACGCAGTATTTT,CASSLFRSTDTQYF
TRBJ2-1,TRBV9,many,TRBD2,TGTGCCAGCAGCGTAGTAGCGGGACCAGGCAATGAGCAGTTCTTC,CASSVVAGPGNEQFF
TRBJ1-1,TRBV12-3/TRBV12-4,many,-,TGTGCCAGCAGTTTGTCGGCCAGCGGCATGAACACTGAAGCTTTCTTT,CASSLSASGMNTEAFF
TRBJ2-5,TRBV6-5,-,-,TGTGCCAGCAGTCCTGGACTCCCTCTGTACCAAGAGCCCCAGTACTTC,CASSPGLPLYQEPQYF
TRBJ1-5,TRBV5-6,-,-,TGTGCCAGCAGCAAAGGCCAGGGAGATCAGCCCCAGCATTTT,CASSKGQGDQPQHF
TRBJ1-2,TRBV29-1,-,TRBD1,TGCAGCGTTGAAGAGGGGGACAGGGACTCCTTTTATGGCTACACCTTC,CSVEEGDRDSFYGYTF
TRBJ2-1,TRBV4-3,-,-,TGCGCCAGCAGCCAAGATCGCCTGGAGGGATATGAGCAGTTCTTC,CASSQDRLEGYEQFF
TRBJ2-2,TRBV4-2,few,TRBD2,TGTGCCAGCAGCCAAGGAGCGGGGCAGGGGGAGCTGTTTTTT,CASSQGAGQGELFF
TRBJ2-7,TRBV6-5,-,TRBD2,TGTGCCAGCAGTTCTCCGGGACTAGTTAACGAGCAGTACTTC,CASSSPGLVNEQYF
TRBJ1-1,TRBV14,-,-,TGTGCCAGCAGCCGGACGGAGGATTTGAACACTGAAGCTTTCTTT,CASSRTEDLNTEAFF
TRBJ2-7,TRBV28,many,TRBD2,TGTGCCAGCAGTTCCCCGACTAGCGGAGACTCCTACGAGCAGTACTTC,CASSSPTSGDSYEQYF
TRBJ1-1,TRBV13,many,-,TGTGCCAGCAGCCCAGGGAGGGTGGCAGCTTTCTTT,CASSPGRVAAFF
TRBJ2-2,TRBV4-2,-,-,TGTGCCAGCAGCCAAGATCGCCAGGCCGGGGAGCTGTTTTTT,CASSQDRQAGELFF
TRBJ2-1,TRBV30,-,-,TGTGCCCGGAGTTCGGACCGCAATGAGCAGTTCTTC,CARSSDRNEQFF
TRBJ2-7,TRBV20-1,-,TRBD2,TGCAGTGCTAGAGATCCCCTAGGAGCGGGGGGTTCATCCTACGAGCAGTACTTC,CSARDPLGAGGSSYEQYF
TRBJ2-2,TRBV9,many,TRBD2,TGTGCCAGCAGCGTGTTAGCGGGAGGGCAATTAGGCGGGGAGCTGTTTTTT,CASSVLAGGQLGGELFF
TRBJ2-6,TRBV7-2,-,-,-,CASSLDFGSGAHVLPF
TRBJ1-1,TRBV7-9,-,-,TGTGCCAGCAGTCCTCCAGGGAGTAGCACTGAAGCTTCCTTT,CASSPPGSSTEASF
TRBJ1-1,TRBV7-9,many,-,TGTGCCAGCAGCTTAAGCTCTGAAGCTTTCTTT,CASSLSSEAFF
TRBJ2-3,TRBV5-1,many,-,TGCGCCAGCAGCTTGAGGGGGGCTGGTACAGATACGCAGTATTTT,CASSLRGAGTDTQYF
TRBJ2-3,TRBV27,-,TRBD2,TGCGGGTCTAGCGGGAGCGCAGATACGCAGTATTTT,CGSSGSADTQYF
TRBJ2-7,TRBV11-2,many,-,TGTGCCAGCAGCTCGCCATCAAGGCTTGAGCAGTACTTC,CASSSPSRLEQYF